The clone carrying this T cell receptor (beta chain) was detected only a few times. Antigen unknown. These data belong to a study of T-cell reconstitution after alpha-beta-depleted transplantation in children. Study-level results: T cells produced anew were the main source of T-cell counts and diversity one year after transplant. TCRbeta diversity was high at day 60 in some patients (a result of surviving recipient T cells and thymic progenitors). Several hundred expanded graft clones reportedly gave rise to the alpha-beta T cells present about two months after transplant.

Unique molecular identifiers were built into the TCRbeta library. TCRdb independently ran MiXCR on the PCR reads; one entry per CDR3 protein. The table includes 670,000 or so distinct CDR3 sequences, 10% to 15% detected once. The CDR3 sequence is 13 residues long. CDR1 is DFQATT and CDR2 is SNEGSKA in the germline V gene (reference sequence). The V gene lost 3 bases and the J gene lost 2 bases, with 9 bases spanning the gap. The sample was PBMCs, taken before TCRalphabeta/CD19-depleted stem cell transplant. The chain couples TRBV20-1 to TRBJ2-3, with D tentatively TRBD2 (5 bases). The TCR sequence derives from a girl under 10 years old with congenital amegakaryocytic thrombocytopenia, due to receive a stem cell transplant. As DNA, the CDR3 is TGCAGTGCTAGCGAGCGGAACACAGATACGCAGTATTTT. This gives the protein CSASERNTDTQYF.